Detailed here is one TCR beta chain. The data originate from a study of T cell changes during pregnancy in multiple sclerosis. Sequenced by immunoSEQ multiplex PCR; TCRdb stores in-frame clones only, minus some. The table has tens of thousands of clones, 90% seen once. This CDR3 has 19 amino acids. Trimming at V came to 3 bases and at J to 4 bases, leaving 18 bases not matched to a gene. From germline, CDR1 is SGHRS and CDR2 YFSETQ. Sequenced material: peripheral blood, taken in the first trimester of pregnancy. The sequence was collected from a female donor in good health, enrolled as a control in a pregnancy study. This chain connects TRBV5-1 to TRBJ2-1, with 8 bases lining up with TRBD2. The CDR3 region is CASSSTAGAPYTYYNEQFF. The CDR3 nucleotides read TGCGCCAGCAGCTCCACAGCGGGAGCCCCCTATACTTATTACAATGAGCAGTTCTTC.